This entry lists 19 T cell receptor beta chains sequenced from one sample in a study of Ad26.COV2.S vaccination and SARS-CoV-2 variants. Treatment defined: some 20 received Ad26.COV2.S at low or high dose, single or two shots; about 5 received placebo; per-sample allocation not given. Samples came from day 63 after the first vaccine or placebo injection. The protocol was immunoSEQ multiplex PCR, while the TCRdb copy is restricted to in-frame clones and leaves out a portion. The sample comprises 300,000 to 400,000 clones, about 86% of which are singletons, and around 1.9% rests with the top ten. Here the sequenced sample was peripheral blood, taken in a trial of Ad26.COV2.S vaccine versus placebo. The origin of the receptors is a person aged 18 to 59 who received the Ad26.COV2.S COVID-19 vaccine or a placebo.

The chain carries TRBV5-5 and TRBJ1-2; 8 bases agree with TRBD1. The junction had 11 bases not matched to a gene; V was cut back by 0 bases and J by 7 bases. The germline V gene has CDR1 SGHKS and CDR2 YYEKEE (reference sequence). The CDR3 is 16 residues long. The CDR3 spells CASSLEAAQGVFGYTF. The CDR3, as DNA: TGTGCCAGCAGCTTGGAAGCCGCACAGGGGGTCTTTGGCTACACCTTC.

V is TRBV6-5 and J is TRBJ2-1, with a tentative D call TRBD2 (6 bases). V lost 6 bases and J 4 bases, leaving 16 bases between the germline ends. Germline CDR1 reads MNHEY; CDR2 reads SVGAGI. The length of the CDR3 is 15 residues. In DNA form, the CDR3 reads TGTGCCAGCAGCCGGGTCGGAGGGGATTACAATGAGCAGTTCTTC. This translates into CASSRVGGDYNEQFF.

The chain couples TRBV2 to TRBJ1-1; D not certain. V was cut by 5 bases and J by 5 bases, with 9 bases left in between. Germline values: CDR1 SNHLY, CDR2 FYNNEI. The CDR3 totals 12 residues. The CDR3 DNA reads TGTGCCAGCAGTAGCCGGGGAACTGAAGCTTTCTTT. Its translation: CASSSRGTEAFF.

The J gene is TRBJ1-2, the V gene TRBV7-2; D perhaps matches TRBD1 (6 bases). Trimming took off 8 bases at V and 3 bases at J, with 22 bases between the two ends. Germline assignment: CDR1 SGHTA and CDR2 FQGNSA. The CDR3 extends over 16 amino acids. The CDR3 sequence: CASFKIVYAGDYGYTF. CDR3 in DNA: TGTGCCAGCTTTAAAATAGTCTATGCAGGGGACTATGGCTACACCTTC.

J is TRBJ1-1 and V is TRBV7-2, with 7 bases fitting TRBD1. V shed 7 bases, J shed 1 base, and the junction held 3 bases outside the gene matches. Germline loops: CDR1 SGHTA, CDR2 FQGNSA. The CDR3 contains 13 residues. This CDR3 reads CASKRQGNTEAFF. In DNA, the CDR3 is TGTGCCAGCAAGAGACAGGGGAACACTGAAGCTTTCTTT.

The chain links TRBV30 to TRBJ2-7, with no clear D. Trimming took 0 bases from V and 2 from J, leaving 5 bases between them. The CDR3 runs 12 residues. Germline-derived CDR1 and CDR2 are GTSNPN and SVGIG (reference sequence). The chain's CDR3 is CAWSVDPYEQYF. DNA for the CDR3: TGTGCCTGGAGTGTAGATCCCTACGAGCAGTACTTC.

The chain carries TRBV3-1 (or the pseudogene TRBV3-2) and TRBJ1-1; 10 positions agree with TRBD1. The CDR3 length is 18 residues. V shed 0 bases, J shed 1 base, and the junction held 8 bases outside the gene matches. Germline V gene data show CDR1 as LGHDT and CDR2 as YNNKEL (reference sequence). The CDR3 nucleotides read TGTGCCAGCAGCCAAGATCCCGACAGGGGGCCGCCGAACACTGAAGCTTTCTTT. As protein: CASSQDPDRGPPNTEAFF.

The chain carries TRBV20-1 and TRBJ2-2; D unclear. Germline V gene sequence: CDR1 DFQATT, CDR2 SNEGSKA (reference sequence). The CDR3 spans 12 residues. Trimming took 7 bases from V and 7 from J, leaving 13 bases between them. Here the CDR3 reads CSVSTRLGELFF. The CDR3 bases are TGCAGTGTTAGTACGAGACTCGGGGAGCTGTTTTTT.

This clone turned up a few times. The chain couples TRBV7-6 to TRBJ1-1; 7 bases align to TRBD1. From germline, CDR1 is SGHVS and CDR2 FNYEAQ. V shed 6 bases and J 1 base; nucleotides not matched to a gene: 5. The CDR3 spans 14 residues. CDR3 protein: CASRTGLGNTEAFF. In DNA, the CDR3 is TGTGCCAGCAGGACAGGGTTGGGGAACACTGAAGCTTTCTTT.

V and J are TRBV5-6 and TRBJ1-1; no clear D gene. Germline CDR1 is SGHDT and CDR2 is YYEEEE. The CDR3 runs 15 residues. The ends were cut back, 1 base at V and 1 base at J, with 11 bases in the middle. Written as DNA, the CDR3 is TGTGCCAGCAGCTTGCGTCCTGTAAGGAACACTGAAGCTTTCTTT. Translation: CASSLRPVRNTEAFF.

V gene TRBV3-1 (or the pseudogene TRBV3-2) combines with J gene TRBJ1-5; no definite D call. The germline V and J ends were trimmed by 0 bases and 4 bases, with 7 bases remaining between them. The CDR3 contains 14 residues. Germline V lookup: CDR1 LGHDT, CDR2 YNNKEL (reference sequence). This chain's CDR3 is CASSQDESNQPQHF. The DNA of the CDR3 is TGTGCCAGCAGCCAAGATGAGTCGAATCAGCCCCAGCATTTT.

This chain links TRBV18 with TRBJ1-3; D call uncertain. Germline CDR1 is KGHSH and CDR2 is LQKENI. The V end was cut by 0 bases, the J end by 4 bases, with 10 bases between. CDR3 length: 15 residues. The CDR3 bases are TGTGCCAGCTCACCACCACCCGCGAGGGGAAACACCATATATTTT. It encodes CASSPPPARGNTIYF.

Points on this clone: The junction and the germline gene differ at one end; a read error may be behind it. This chain links TRBV5-8 with TRBJ2-5; D is unresolved. Germline V gene sequence: CDR1 SGHTS, CDR2 YDEGEE. The CDR3 length is 14 residues. CDR3 in DNA: TGTGCCAGCAGCTTAGGGTTTTTCCAAGTGACCCAGTACTTC. It codes for CASSLGFFQVTQYF.

This rearrangement joins TRBV5-4 to TRBJ1-6, with TRBD1 as a possible D gene (5 bases). In germline, CDR1 is SGHNT, CDR2 YYREEE (reference sequence). The CDR3 has 15 residues. The ends were cut back, 4 bases at V and 9 bases at J, with 17 bases in the middle. The CDR3 sequence is CASSPGTGTSSPLHF. The CDR3 bases are TGTGCCAGCAGCCCAGGGACGGGGACGAGTTCACCCCTCCACTTT.

On this clone: Distinct nucleotide sequences in the sample also encode this CDR3. The chain couples TRBV30 to TRBJ1-5; a possible D gene is TRBD1 (6 bases). V gave up 5 bases and J gave up 0 bases, with 8 bases separating them. CDR1 is GTSNPN, CDR2 SVGIG, per germline (reference sequence). This CDR3 has 13 residues. CDR3 sequence (DNA): TGTGCCTGGGGACAGTATAGCAATCAGCCCCAGCATTTT. It yields the protein CAWGQYSNQPQHF.

The V and J genes are TRBV24-1 and TRBJ1-5; 7 positions match TRBD1. CDR1 is KGHDR and CDR2 is SFDVKD in the germline V gene. This CDR3 is 19 amino acids long. J gave up 4 bases and V 4 bases, and 18 bases lay outside the gene matches. In nucleotides, the CDR3 is TGTGCCACCAGTGAGCCCGAGGGACAGCCCGCGGTATGGAATCAGCCCCAGCATTTT. Encoded protein: CATSEPEGQPAVWNQPQHF.

The chain employs TRBV19 and TRBJ2-7, with TRBD1 identical over 10 bases. V shed 5 bases and J 4 bases; nucleotides not matched to a gene: 2. The CDR3 covers 13 residues. The germline gives CDR1 LNHDA, CDR2 SQIVND (reference sequence). The CDR3 DNA reads as TGTGCCAGTAGTCGGACAGGGGGTTACGAGCAGTACTTC. Its protein is CASSRTGGYEQYF.

The gene calls are TRBV9 and TRBJ2-4, with a tentative D call TRBD2 (6 bases). This CDR3 has 14 amino acids. V was trimmed by 0 bases and J by 7 bases, leaving 11 bases between them. Germline CDR1 and CDR2: SGDLS and YYNGEE. The CDR3 reads CASSVADYTNIQYF. The CDR3 DNA reads TGTGCCAGCAGCGTAGCGGACTACACGAACATTCAGTACTTC.

In this sample, this clone turned up once. The V gene is TRBV6-5, the J gene TRBJ2-7; 9 bases fit TRBD1. V lost 6 bases, J lost 4 bases, and 10 bases stayed unmatched. This CDR3 comprises 15 residues. Germline V gene lookup returns CDR1 MNHEY and CDR2 SVGAGI. Written as DNA, the CDR3 is TGTGCCAGCAGCCGCGGGACAGGGAGGCTATACGAGCAGTACTTC. Its translation: CASSRGTGRLYEQYF.